This TCR beta chain stems from a study of cytomegalovirus exposure and HLA in healthy donors. As for the study in general: There were under 130 million unique TCR beta sequences, drawn from about 180 million T cells, in an earlier analysis.

Primers for the PCR totalled 60 Vbeta and 13 Jbeta. Only in-frame clones appear in the TCRdb table, and some are missing; sequencing was by immunoSEQ multiplex PCR. The data hold fewer than 200,000 clones, with more than 75% observed a single time. Germline V gene data show CDR1 as SEHNR and CDR2 as FQNEAQ (reference sequence). CDR3 length: 15 amino acids. V trimming: 5 bases; J trimming: 4 bases; junction bases outside the gene matches: 7. The receptor's source is a girl under 18 in good health and CMV-seropositive. Material: PBMCs. The V and J genes are TRBV7-9 and TRBJ1-4; 7 bases agree with TRBD1. The DNA of the CDR3 is TGTGCCAGCAGCACAAGACAGGGCCTTAATGAAAAACTGTTTTTT. Protein sequence: CASSTRQGLNEKLFF.